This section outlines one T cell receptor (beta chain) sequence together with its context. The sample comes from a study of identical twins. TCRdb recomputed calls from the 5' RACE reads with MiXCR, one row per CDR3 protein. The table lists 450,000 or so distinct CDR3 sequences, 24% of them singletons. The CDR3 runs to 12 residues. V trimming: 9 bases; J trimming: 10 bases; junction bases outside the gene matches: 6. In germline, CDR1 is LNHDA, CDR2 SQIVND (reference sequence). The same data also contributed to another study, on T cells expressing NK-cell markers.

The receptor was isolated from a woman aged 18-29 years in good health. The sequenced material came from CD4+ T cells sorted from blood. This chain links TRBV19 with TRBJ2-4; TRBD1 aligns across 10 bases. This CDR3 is CASRDRGFIQYF. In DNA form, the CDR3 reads TGTGCCAGCCGGGACAGGGGATTTATTCAGTACTTC.